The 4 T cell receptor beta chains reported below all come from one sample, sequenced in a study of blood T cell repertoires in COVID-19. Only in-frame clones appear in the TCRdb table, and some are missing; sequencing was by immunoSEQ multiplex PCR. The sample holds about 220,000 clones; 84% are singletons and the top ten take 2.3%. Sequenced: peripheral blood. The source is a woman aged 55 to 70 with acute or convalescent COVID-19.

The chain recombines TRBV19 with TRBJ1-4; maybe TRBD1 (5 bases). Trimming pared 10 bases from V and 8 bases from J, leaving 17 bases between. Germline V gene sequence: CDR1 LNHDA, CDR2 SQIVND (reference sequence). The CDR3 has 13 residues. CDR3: CANRPDKWEKLFF. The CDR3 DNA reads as TGTGCCAATAGGCCGGACAAATGGGAAAAACTGTTTTTT.

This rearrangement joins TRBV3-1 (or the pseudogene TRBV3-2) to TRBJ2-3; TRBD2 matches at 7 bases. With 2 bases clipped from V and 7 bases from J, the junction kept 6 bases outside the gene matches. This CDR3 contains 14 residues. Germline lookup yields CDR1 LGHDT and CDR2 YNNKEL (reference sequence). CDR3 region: CASSQSSGSHTQYF. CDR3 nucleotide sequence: TGTGCCAGCAGCCAATCTAGCGGCTCACATACGCAGTATTTT.

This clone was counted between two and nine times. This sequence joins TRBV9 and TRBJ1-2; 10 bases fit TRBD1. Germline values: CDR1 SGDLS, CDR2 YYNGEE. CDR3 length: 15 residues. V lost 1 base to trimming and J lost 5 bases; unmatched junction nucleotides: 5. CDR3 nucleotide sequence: TGTGCCAGCAGCGTATTAACGGGACAGGGGTATGGCTACACCTTC. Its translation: CASSVLTGQGYGYTF.

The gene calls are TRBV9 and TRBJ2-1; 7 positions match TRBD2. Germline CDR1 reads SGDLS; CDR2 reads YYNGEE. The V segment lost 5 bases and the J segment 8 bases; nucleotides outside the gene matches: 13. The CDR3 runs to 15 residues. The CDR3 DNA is TGTGCCAGCAGTCAGACTAGCAACCGATTAGATGAGCAGTTCTTC. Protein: CASSQTSNRLDEQFF.